This TCR beta chain was documented in a study of CD8+ T cells in alopecia areata. RNA extraction was followed by reverse transcription into cDNA, which acted as the sequencing template. The assay was immunoSEQ multiplex PCR, and TCRdb's table has in-frame clones only and misses some. This sample has more than 100,000 clones, with 50% to 55% found just once. The CDR3 length is 11 residues. Between the trimmed V and J ends, which lost 6 bases and 5 bases, there was a span of 7 bases. Germline lookup yields CDR1 MGHDK and CDR2 SYGVNS. Study-wide results and caveats: Having just one nonresponder leaves the connection between baseline CD8+ expansion and response unresolved. Within the top 100, expanded CD8+ clones significantly decreased with tofacitinib, as did scalp clonality. Scalp sequencing also captures normal skin's resident alphabeta T cells.

Turning to this clone: What it binds is unknown.

Stated treatment: oral pan-JAK inhibitor, 5-10 mg twice daily. This clonotype originated in a human donor with alopecia areata. The sample was CD4+ T cells sorted from blood, taken at week 4, from a patient treated with tofacitinib. The chain has TRBV25-1 and TRBJ1-2; D ambiguous. CDR3 region: CASSLGYGYTF. DNA for the CDR3: TGTGCCAGCAGCCTGGGATATGGCTACACCTTC.